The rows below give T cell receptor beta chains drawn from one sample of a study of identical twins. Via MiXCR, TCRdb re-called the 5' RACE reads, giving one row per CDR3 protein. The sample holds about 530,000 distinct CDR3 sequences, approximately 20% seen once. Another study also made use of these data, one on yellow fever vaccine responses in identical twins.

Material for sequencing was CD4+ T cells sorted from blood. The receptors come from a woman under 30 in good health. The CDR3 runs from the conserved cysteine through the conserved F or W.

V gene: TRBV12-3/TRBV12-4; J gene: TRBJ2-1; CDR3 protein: CASIYSGRAVNEQFF
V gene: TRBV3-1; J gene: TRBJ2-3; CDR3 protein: CASSQETRSTDTQYF
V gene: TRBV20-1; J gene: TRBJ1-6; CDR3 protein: CSARTGATNSPLHF
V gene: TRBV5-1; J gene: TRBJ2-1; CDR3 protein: CASSLDGRPSSYNEQFF
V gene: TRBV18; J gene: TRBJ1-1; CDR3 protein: CASSPLYPGTGVNTEAFF
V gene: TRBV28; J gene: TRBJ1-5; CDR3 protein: CASSLGVAAQPQHF
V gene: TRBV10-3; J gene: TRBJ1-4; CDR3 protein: CAISLGGTSEKLFF
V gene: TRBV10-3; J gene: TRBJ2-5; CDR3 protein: CAISEGQRQETQYF
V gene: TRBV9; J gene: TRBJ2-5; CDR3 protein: CASSVTGPETQYF
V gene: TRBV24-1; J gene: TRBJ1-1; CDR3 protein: CATSAQGRNTEAFF
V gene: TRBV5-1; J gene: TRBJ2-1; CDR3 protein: CASSRGGGVSYNEQFF
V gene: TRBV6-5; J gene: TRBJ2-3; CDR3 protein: CASSYRGRPITDTQYF
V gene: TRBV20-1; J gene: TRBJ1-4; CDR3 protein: CSASQGEEKLFF
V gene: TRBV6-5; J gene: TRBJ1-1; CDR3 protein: CASSYQLPGMNTEAFF
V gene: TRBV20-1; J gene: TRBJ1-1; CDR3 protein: CSARLGAFF
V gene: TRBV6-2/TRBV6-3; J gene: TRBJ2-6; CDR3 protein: CASSRRVTTPNSGANVLTF
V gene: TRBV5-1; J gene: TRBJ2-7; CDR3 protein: CASSPGTSGISYEQYF
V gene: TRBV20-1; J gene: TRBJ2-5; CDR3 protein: CSAKLAVQETQYF
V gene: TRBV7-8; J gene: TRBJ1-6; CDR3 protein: CASSAMNSPLHF
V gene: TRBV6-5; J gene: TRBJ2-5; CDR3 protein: CASSFRPGQMYQETQYF
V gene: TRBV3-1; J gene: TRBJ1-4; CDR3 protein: CASSQYGLSGANEKLFF
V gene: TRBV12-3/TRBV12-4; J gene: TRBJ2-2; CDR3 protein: CASSLTEGRTGELFF
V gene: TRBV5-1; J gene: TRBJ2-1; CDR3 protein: CASTRSGRSNYNEQFF
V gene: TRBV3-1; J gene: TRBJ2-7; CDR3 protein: CASSQGLYISYEQYF
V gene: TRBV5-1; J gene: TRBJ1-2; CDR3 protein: CASSPDRDRGDYGYTF
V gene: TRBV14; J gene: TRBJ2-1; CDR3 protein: CASSQDPGGSYNEQFF
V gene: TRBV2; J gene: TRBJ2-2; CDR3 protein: CASRLGLAVNTGELFF
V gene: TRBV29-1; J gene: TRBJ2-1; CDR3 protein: CSVLVRGRFNEQFF
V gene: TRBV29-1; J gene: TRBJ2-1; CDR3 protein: CSGAGTGPYNEQFF
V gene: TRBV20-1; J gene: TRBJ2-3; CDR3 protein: CSAETSGGASDTQYF
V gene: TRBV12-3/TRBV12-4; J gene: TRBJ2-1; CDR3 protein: CASSPPGGLAGGDEQFF
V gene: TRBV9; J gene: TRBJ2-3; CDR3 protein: CASGRSSTDTQYF
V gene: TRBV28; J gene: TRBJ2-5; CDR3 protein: CASSRPAAAKETQYF
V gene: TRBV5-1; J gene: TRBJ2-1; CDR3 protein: CASSPSGLIGEQFF
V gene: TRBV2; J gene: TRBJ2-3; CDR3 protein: CASSVTADADTQYF
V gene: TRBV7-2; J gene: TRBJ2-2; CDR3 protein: CASSLRVGDTGELFF
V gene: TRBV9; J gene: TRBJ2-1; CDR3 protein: CASSAYTTNEQFF
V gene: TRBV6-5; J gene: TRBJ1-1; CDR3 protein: CASSYSRVGSEAFF
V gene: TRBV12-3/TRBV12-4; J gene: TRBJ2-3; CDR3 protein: CASSFGPTDTQYF
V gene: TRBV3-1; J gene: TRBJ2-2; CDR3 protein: CASSQGPVAGELFF
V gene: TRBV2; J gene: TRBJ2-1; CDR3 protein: CASSEEFGGGEQFF
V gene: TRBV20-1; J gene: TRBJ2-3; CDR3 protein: CSARDPGDTQYF
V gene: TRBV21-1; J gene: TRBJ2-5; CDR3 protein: CASSKGFCETQYF
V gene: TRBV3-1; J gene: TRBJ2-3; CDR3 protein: CATCQQGLGMNTQYF
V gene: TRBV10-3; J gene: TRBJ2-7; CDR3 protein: CAIGGGATSGYEQYF
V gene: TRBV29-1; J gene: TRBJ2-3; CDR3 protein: CSATSGMSDTQYF
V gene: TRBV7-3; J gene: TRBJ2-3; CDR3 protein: CASSVTGQSTQYF
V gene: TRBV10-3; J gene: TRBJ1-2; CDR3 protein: CATLGQGRGGYTF
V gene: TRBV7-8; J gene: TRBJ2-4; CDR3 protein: CASSLGRRGAPHIQYF
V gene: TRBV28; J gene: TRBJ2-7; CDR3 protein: CASSDASRSGEQYF
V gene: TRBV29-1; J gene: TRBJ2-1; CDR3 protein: CSVEKQGNEQFF
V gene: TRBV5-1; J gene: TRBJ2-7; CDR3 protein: CASSLGSGLATYEQYF
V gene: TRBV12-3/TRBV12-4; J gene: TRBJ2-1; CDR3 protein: CASSLGGNSINEQFF
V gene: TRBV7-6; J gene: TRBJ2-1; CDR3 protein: CASSQVIHRGEQFF
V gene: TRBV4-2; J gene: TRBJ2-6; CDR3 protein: CASSQEGSSGANVLTF
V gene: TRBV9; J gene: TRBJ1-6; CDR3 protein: CASSVRARGGSPLHF
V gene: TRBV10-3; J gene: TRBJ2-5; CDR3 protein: CTLWQKETQYF